Below are 30 T cell receptor beta chains sequenced from a single sample in a study of blood T cell repertoires in COVID-19 (dated by TCRdb to 2020 to 2021). The receptor library was made with the immunoSEQ multiplex PCR assay. TCRdb stores this immuneACCESS table with in-frame sequences only. Part of the clones is absent; in the studies checked, under half of the shortfall reflects unresolved V genes, and no reason is known for the rest. The sample table records 150,000 to 200,000 clones; less than 90% of these occur just once. The ten biggest clones cover 1% to 1.5% of the sample. Sequenced input: PBMCs or T cells enriched from blood (not recorded which). Every receptor here comes from a human donor with acute COVID-19. The donor label of this sample is uncertain.

The chain recombines TRBV5-1 with TRBJ2-3; 8 positions agree with TRBD1. V lost 4 bases to trimming and J lost 4 bases; unmatched junction nucleotides: 2. The CDR3 contains 13 residues. The V gene's germline CDR1 is SGHRS and CDR2 YFSETQ. CDR3 loop: CASSPQGADTQYF. For the CDR3, the DNA is TGCGCCAGCAGCCCACAGGGGGCAGATACGCAGTATTTT.

The V call is TRBV4-3, the J call TRBJ1-6, with 10 positions matching TRBD1. V shed 1 base, J shed 7 bases, and the junction held 4 bases outside the gene matches. In germline, CDR1 is LGHNA, CDR2 YSLEER. The CDR3 is 16 residues long. The CDR3 sequence is CASSQVRTGGNSPLHF. The CDR3 region has the DNA TGCGCCAGCAGCCAAGTCCGGACAGGGGGAAATTCACCCCTCCACTTT.

This sequence joins TRBV27 and TRBJ2-7, with 7 bases identical to TRBD2. The CDR3 is 15 residues long. Trimming cost V 3 bases and J 3 bases; bases outside gene matches: 8. From germline, CDR1 is MNHEY and CDR2 SMNVEV (reference sequence). The CDR3 loop reads CASSLSGGGFYEQYF. The CDR3 DNA is TGTGCCAGCAGTTTGTCTGGCGGGGGATTCTACGAGCAGTACTTC.

This clone turned up a few times. V is TRBV7-2 and J is TRBJ2-3; D is ambiguous. The ends were cut back, 2 bases at V and 2 bases at J, with 17 bases in the middle. This CDR3 region has 17 residues. Germline CDR1 is SGHTA and CDR2 is FQGNSA. This chain's CDR3 is CASSLKSPLRDTDTQYF. In DNA, the CDR3 is TGTGCCAGCAGCTTAAAGAGCCCCCTGAGAGACACAGATACGCAGTATTTT.

V and J are TRBV20-1 and TRBJ1-1; TRBD1 is a possible D gene (6 bases). Trimming cost V 5 bases and J 11 bases, with 15 bases left between them. Germline values: CDR1 DFQATT, CDR2 SNEGSKA (reference sequence). The CDR3 extends over 11 amino acids. The CDR3 bases are TGCAGTGCTTTTGTCGGGGGGCGTGCTTTCTTT. This codes for CSAFVGGRAFF.

The genes are TRBV12-3 or TRBV12-4 and TRBJ1-2; TRBD1 matches at 10 bases. The CDR3 sequence is 13 residues long. Trimming at V came to 7 bases and at J to 6 bases, leaving 5 bases not matched to a gene. The CDR3 sequence: CASTPGTGDGYTF. The CDR3 coding sequence is TGTGCCAGCACCCCCGGGACAGGGGATGGCTACACCTTC.

The CDR3 nucleotides read TGTGCCAGCAGTAGGGGGACAGGTCCGGCCGAGCAGTACTTC. Translation: CASSRGTGPAEQYF. The rearrangement uses TRBV6-5 and TRBJ2-7; 8 nucleotides align to TRBD1. With 5 bases clipped from V and 6 bases from J, the junction kept 9 bases outside the gene matches. Germline loops: CDR1 MNHEY, CDR2 SVGAGI. This CDR3 is 14 amino acids long.

This rearrangement joins TRBV3-1 (or the pseudogene TRBV3-2) to TRBJ2-3, with 8 bases aligning to TRBD2. Germline V lookup: CDR1 LGHDT, CDR2 YNNKEL (reference sequence). The CDR3 consists of 17 residues. Trimming cost V 0 bases and J 0 bases; bases outside gene matches: 5. CDR3 DNA sequence: TGTGCCAGCAGCCAAGACCTCCTAGCGGGTAGCACAGATACGCAGTATTTT. It codes for CASSQDLLAGSTDTQYF.

The chain uses TRBV27 and TRBJ1-2; the D is unclear. With 3 bases removed from V and 8 bases from J, the gap between germline ends came to 19 bases. In germline, CDR1 is MNHEY, CDR2 SMNVEV (reference sequence). The CDR3 covers 15 residues. CDR3 coding DNA: TGTGCCAGCAGTTTCTCCCCGAGGGCCCTTAGGGGCTACACCTTC. This gives the protein CASSFSPRALRGYTF.

This chain connects TRBV11-2 to TRBJ1-5; 7 nucleotides match TRBD1. CDR1 and CDR2 (germline): SGHAT, FQNNGV. CDR3 length: 16 residues. V shed 2 bases and J 3 bases; nucleotides not matched to a gene: 7. CDR3 sequence: CASSLSFGQVNQPQHF. The CDR3 DNA sequence: TGTGCCAGCAGCTTAAGTTTTGGACAGGTCAATCAGCCCCAGCATTTT.

The V gene is TRBV24-1, the J gene TRBJ2-1; the D gene is possibly TRBD2 (5 bases). V dropped 4 bases and J dropped 4 bases, with 19 bases sitting between them. CDR3 length equals 17 residues. Germline CDR1 reads KGHDR; CDR2 reads SFDVKD. The CDR3: CATSDSSSKGLYNEQFF. The CDR3 coding sequence is TGTGCCACCAGTGACTCCTCTAGCAAAGGCCTGTACAATGAGCAGTTCTTC.

The V gene is TRBV10-1, the J gene TRBJ2-4; maybe TRBD1 (5 bases). The CDR3 is 13 amino acids. Per the germline V gene, CDR1 is WNHNN and CDR2 is SYGVQD (reference sequence). V was clipped by 5 bases and J by 9 bases, with 14 bases between them. The CDR3 region is CASSPMGRGIQYF. In DNA form, the CDR3 reads TGCGCCAGCAGTCCGATGGGGCGCGGCATTCAGTACTTC.

The chain couples TRBV12-3 or TRBV12-4 to TRBJ1-2; D gene ambiguous. Trimming pared 6 bases from V and 8 bases from J, leaving 16 bases between. The CDR3 spans 13 residues. CDR3: CASSRGSLWGYTF. CDR3 sequence (DNA): TGTGCCAGCAGCCGAGGTTCTCTATGGGGCTACACCTTC.

The chain employs TRBV12-3 or TRBV12-4 and TRBJ1-2; D possibly corresponds to TRBD1 (5 bases). V was shortened by 5 bases and J by 7 bases, with 14 bases between the two germline ends. The CDR3 spans 13 residues. The CDR3 nucleotides are TGTGCCAGCAGTACCTCCAGGGTGTTTGGCTACACCTTC. Translation: CASSTSRVFGYTF.

This clone occurred once. The chain recombines TRBV4-2 with TRBJ1-2; 7 positions agree with TRBD1. CDR3 length: 20 residues. CDR1 and CDR2 (germline): LGHNA, YNFKEQ. Trimming cost V 3 bases and J 1 base; bases outside gene matches: 20. The CDR3 loop reads CASSQAPGQAVEVINYGYTF. The CDR3 DNA is TGTGCCAGCAGCCAGGCACCCGGACAGGCCGTAGAGGTAATTAACTATGGCTACACCTTC.

The chain recombines TRBV27 with TRBJ2-7; TRBD1 aligns across 8 bases. Trimming took 8 bases from V and 3 from J; bases not matched to a gene: 18. Germline assignment: CDR1 MNHEY and CDR2 SMNVEV (reference sequence). This CDR3 has 17 residues. The CDR3 nucleotides are TGTGCCAGCGAATTAAGGACAGGGACCTCCCACCTCTACGAGCAGTACTTC. This gives the protein CASELRTGTSHLYEQYF.

V usage is TRBV15 and J usage is TRBJ2-3, with D possibly being TRBD2 (5 bases). This CDR3 has 14 amino acids. The V gene's germline CDR1 is LNHNV and CDR2 YYDKDF (reference sequence). V lost 7 bases to trimming and J lost 2 bases, with 13 bases between them. CDR3 in DNA: TGTGCCACCAAGAGCGGCGCTATCACAGATACGCAGTATTTT. Amino acids: CATKSGAITDTQYF.

The V call is TRBV7-8, the J call TRBJ2-2; 8 bases are shared with TRBD2. This CDR3 comprises 15 residues. Germline V gene sequence: CDR1 SGHVS, CDR2 FQNEAQ. Trimming cost V 6 bases and J 0 bases; bases outside gene matches: 3. DNA for the CDR3: TGTGCCAGCAGTCAGGGACTAGCGAACACCGGGGAGCTGTTTTTT. It codes for CASSQGLANTGELFF.

The V and J genes are TRBV6-5 and TRBJ2-5; possible D gene TRBD1, 5 bases. V was pared by 3 bases and J by 1 base, with 9 bases between. The CDR3 consists of 14 residues. Looked up from germline, CDR1 is MNHEY and CDR2 is SVGAGI. CDR3 in amino acids: CASSYERGQETQYF. The CDR3, as DNA: TGTGCCAGCAGTTATGAAAGGGGCCAAGAGACCCAGTACTTC.

J is TRBJ1-1 and V is TRBV27; no definite D call. From germline, CDR1 is MNHEY and CDR2 SMNVEV (reference sequence). V was pared by 2 bases and J by 1 base, with 8 bases between. The CDR3 contains 14 residues. The CDR3 sequence: CASSLTVKNTEAFF. The CDR3 nucleotides read TGTGCCAGCAGTTTAACGGTGAAGAACACTGAAGCTTTCTTT.

This rearrangement joins TRBV19 to TRBJ1-5, with 7 bases fitting TRBD1. Germline CDR1 LNHDA, CDR2 SQIVND (reference sequence). J was trimmed by 3 bases and V by 6 bases; bases with no gene match: 5. The CDR3 runs to 14 residues. CDR3 loop: CASRPDRDNQPQHF. The CDR3 DNA reads TGTGCCAGTAGACCTGACAGGGACAATCAGCCCCAGCATTTT.

The gene calls are TRBV7-9 and TRBJ2-7; 9 bases are shared with TRBD2. The CDR3 consists of 14 residues. Trimming cost V 1 base and J 5 bases; bases outside gene matches: 3. Germline V gene lookup returns CDR1 SEHNR and CDR2 FQNEAQ (reference sequence). The CDR3 DNA sequence: TGTGCCAGCAGCTTAGGAGCTAGCGGGAACGAGCAGTACTTC. Its protein product is CASSLGASGNEQYF.

With regard to this clone: The same CDR3 arises from other DNA sequences in this sample as well. The chain is built from TRBV2 and TRBJ1-3; D possibly corresponds to TRBD1 (6 bases). Per the germline V gene, CDR1 is SNHLY and CDR2 is FYNNEI. The V and J ends lost 3 bases and 4 bases respectively, with 10 bases between them. This CDR3 has 14 amino acids. The CDR3 DNA reads TGTGCCAGCAGTGACAGGGGATCAGGAAACACCATATATTTT. Protein sequence: CASSDRGSGNTIYF.

A single count supports this clone. The rearrangement links TRBV9 to TRBJ2-2; 7 nucleotides match TRBD1. The CDR3 is 17 amino acids. The germline V gene encodes CDR1 SGDLS and CDR2 YYNGEE. V was pared by 0 bases and J by 2 bases, with 7 bases of the junction left unmatched. The DNA of the CDR3 is TGTGCCAGCAGCGTAGCAGTAGGGGGCCCCAACACCGGGGAGCTGTTTTTT. It is translated as CASSVAVGGPNTGELFF.

The chain carries TRBV11-3 and TRBJ2-3, with D tentatively TRBD1 (7 bases). V lost 4 bases to trimming and J lost 0 bases, with 11 bases between them. The germline V gene encodes CDR1 SGHNT and CDR2 YENEEA. This CDR3 is 15 amino acids long. In nucleotides, the CDR3 is TGTGCCAGCAGCTCCCAGGGGGGTAGCACAGATACGCAGTATTTT. It codes for CASSSQGGSTDTQYF.

This chain uses TRBV3-1 (or the pseudogene TRBV3-2) with TRBJ2-5; 10 bases fit TRBD2. Losses at the gene ends were 6 bases for V and 4 bases for J; bases not matched to a gene: 5. The CDR3 is made up of 14 amino acids. Germline V lookup: CDR1 LGHDT, CDR2 YNNKEL (reference sequence). DNA of the CDR3: TGTGCCAGCAGTCTTAGCGGGGGGAGAGAGACCCAGTACTTC. It encodes CASSLSGGRETQYF.

This rearrangement joins TRBV24-1 to TRBJ1-2; 7 bases are shared with TRBD1. Germline V CDR1 and CDR2: KGHDR, SFDVKD. CDR3 length: 14 residues. J lost 6 bases, V lost 3 bases, and 6 bases had no gene match. The CDR3 is CATSDARQGDGYTF. The CDR3 DNA sequence: TGTGCCACCAGTGATGCGAGACAGGGAGATGGCTACACCTTC.

V is TRBV21-1 and J is TRBJ2-5; the table names TRBD2, a call not compared with the DNA. TRBV21-1 is reported as a pseudogene. There are 19 residues in the CDR3. DNA for the CDR3: TGTGCCAGCAGCAAAGCGGTTAGCGGGGGGCTCCCCCCGGGGAAGACCCAGTACTTC. Translated, it gives CASSKAVSGGLPPGKTQYF.

This chain joins TRBV2 and TRBJ2-7; a possible D gene is TRBD1 (6 bases). Trimming took 5 bases from V and 6 from J, leaving 11 bases between them. The CDR3 totals 12 residues. Germline V gives CDR1 SNHLY, CDR2 FYNNEI. CDR3 sequence: CASSLQGAEQYF. CDR3 sequence (DNA): TGTGCCAGCAGTCTACAGGGAGCCGAGCAGTACTTC.

There are a few counts of this clone. The V and J genes are TRBV6-5 and TRBJ2-7, with TRBD1 identical over 8 bases. Germline assignment: CDR1 MNHEY and CDR2 SVGAGI. Trimming took 7 bases from V and 3 from J; bases not matched to a gene: 2. CDR3 length: 12 residues. Here the CDR3 reads CASNGQGYEQYF. The CDR3 DNA sequence: TGTGCCAGCAACGGACAGGGCTACGAGCAGTACTTC.